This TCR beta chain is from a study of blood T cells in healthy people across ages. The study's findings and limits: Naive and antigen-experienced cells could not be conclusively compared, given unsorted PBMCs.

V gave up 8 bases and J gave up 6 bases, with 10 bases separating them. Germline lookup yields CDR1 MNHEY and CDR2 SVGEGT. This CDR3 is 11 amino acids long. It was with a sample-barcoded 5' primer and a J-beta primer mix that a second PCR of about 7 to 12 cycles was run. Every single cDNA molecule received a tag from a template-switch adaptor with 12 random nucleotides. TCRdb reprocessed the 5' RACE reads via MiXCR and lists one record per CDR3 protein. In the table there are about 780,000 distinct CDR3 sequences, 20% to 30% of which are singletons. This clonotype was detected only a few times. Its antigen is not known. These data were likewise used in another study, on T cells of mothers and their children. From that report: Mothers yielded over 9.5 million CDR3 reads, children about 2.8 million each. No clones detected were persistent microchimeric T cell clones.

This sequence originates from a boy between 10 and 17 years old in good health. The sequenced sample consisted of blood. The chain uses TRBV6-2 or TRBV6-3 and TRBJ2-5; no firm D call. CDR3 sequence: CASGRKKTQYF. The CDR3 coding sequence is TGTGCCAGCGGACGGAAGAAGACCCAGTACTTC.